Each of the 12 T cell receptor beta chains below was sequenced from the same sample in a study of T cells in localized non-small cell lung cancer. Profiled with immunoSEQ multiplex PCR; TCRdb holds only in-frame clones, not every one. This sample has around 3,700 clones, with 29% found just once. The source was lung tumor tissue, collected before any cancer treatment. These receptor sequences come from an older female donor with stage I lung adenocarcinoma.

The rearrangement uses TRBV18 and TRBJ1-2; no clear D gene. This CDR3 comprises 15 residues. V was cut by 3 bases and J by 8 bases, with 19 bases left in between. Looked up from germline, CDR1 is KGHSH and CDR2 is LQKENI. The CDR3 DNA reads TGTGCCAGCTCACCCGACACCCAGCTTGCGGGGGGCTACACCTTC. Encoded protein: CASSPDTQLAGGYTF.

This clone is medium-sized. The V and J genes are TRBV4-1 and TRBJ2-7; D is ambiguous. This CDR3 is 14 amino acids long. Trimming pared 8 bases from V and 4 bases from J, leaving 18 bases between. The germline CDR1 and CDR2 sequences are MGHRA and YSYEKL. CDR3 residues: CASPPTDKGYEQYF. DNA of the CDR3: TGCGCCAGCCCCCCTACAGACAAGGGTTACGAGCAGTACTTC.

The rearrangement joins TRBV5-1 to TRBJ2-2; D might be TRBD1 or TRBD2, each matching 6 bases. The CDR3 consists of 15 residues. Germline V gene data show CDR1 as SGHRS and CDR2 as YFSETQ. V dropped 3 bases and J dropped 0 bases, with 9 bases sitting between them. CDR3 residues: CASSSGATNTGELFF. The CDR3 bases are TGCGCCAGCAGCTCGGGGGCGACGAACACCGGGGAGCTGTTTTTT. The whole variable domain, filled in from reference TRBV5-1 and TRBJ2-2, reads KAGVTQTPRYLIKTRGQQVTLSCSPISGHRSVSWYQQTPGQGLQFLFEYFSETQRNKGNFPGRFSGRQFSNSRSEMNVSTLELGDSALYLCASSSGATNTGELFFGEGSRLTVL.

The gene calls are TRBV5-1 and TRBJ2-2; the D call may be TRBD1 or TRBD2 (5 bases each). V lost 6 bases to trimming and J lost 4 bases, with 19 bases between them. Germline-derived CDR1 and CDR2 are SGHRS and YFSETQ. This CDR3 comprises 16 residues. The CDR3 spells CASTSGEGPVTGELFF. The CDR3 DNA reads TGCGCCAGCACCTCCGGTGAGGGGCCGGTCACCGGGGAGCTGTTTTTT.

Sample share makes this clone large. The CDR3 reads CSVVGEFVNTEAFF. CDR3 bases: TGCAGCGTCGTCGGGGAGTTCGTGAACACTGAAGCTTTCTTT. V usage is TRBV29-1 and J usage is TRBJ1-1; D is uncertain. Trimming left V 6 bases short and J 0 bases short, with 14 bases between. This CDR3 region has 14 residues. CDR1 and CDR2 (germline): SQVTM, ANQGSEA.

The chain is built from TRBV30 and TRBJ1-5; weak D call: TRBD1 (6 bases). CDR1 GTSNPN and CDR2 SVGIG come from the germline V gene (reference sequence). The length of the CDR3 is 13 residues. V was trimmed by 0 bases and J by 7 bases, leaving 10 bases between them. The CDR3 protein is CAWSVHGTQPQHF. In nucleotides, the CDR3 is TGTGCCTGGAGTGTACACGGGACACAGCCCCAGCATTTT.

This clone was seen more than once but under ten times. The chain links TRBV12-5 to TRBJ1-4, with 7 bases that match TRBD1. There are 16 residues in the CDR3. Trimming removed 0 bases from V and 5 bases from J; junction bases left unmatched: 6. CDR1 LGHNT and CDR2 FRNRAP come from the germline V gene. The CDR3 coding sequence is TGTGCTAGTGGTTTGGTACGGTACAGGGGAAATGAAAAACTGTTTTTT. Protein: CASGLVRYRGNEKLFF.

This chain uses TRBV6-8 with TRBJ2-3, with 8 bases that match TRBD2. Germline V gene sequence: CDR1 MNHGY, CDR2 SAAAGT. This CDR3 comprises 14 residues. The V and J ends lost 6 bases and 6 bases, in that order; junction bases with no gene match: 8. CDR3: CASSLFSGEDTQYF. The CDR3 DNA sequence: TGTGCCAGCAGCTTATTTAGCGGGGAGGATACGCAGTATTTT.

CDR3 residues: CASSESLFDRDYGYTF. The DNA of the CDR3 is TGCGCCAGCAGTGAGTCGCTTTTCGACAGGGACTATGGCTACACCTTC. The chain couples TRBV10-1 to TRBJ1-2, with 7 bases matching TRBD1. The CDR3 has 16 residues. V was pared by 0 bases and J by 3 bases, with 7 bases of the junction left unmatched. Germline V gene lookup returns CDR1 WNHNN and CDR2 SYGVQD (reference sequence).

This clone has a handful of counts. The chain employs TRBV4-1 and TRBJ2-1, with TRBD2 matching over 12 bases. The V gene end was trimmed by 0 bases and the J gene end by 9 bases; junction bases not matched to a gene: 6. From germline, CDR1 is MGHRA and CDR2 YSYEKL. The CDR3 runs 16 residues. The CDR3 sequence is CASSQEASGGAIEQFF. Here the CDR3 DNA reads TGCGCCAGCAGCCAAGAAGCTAGCGGGGGGGCAATTGAGCAGTTCTTC.

The chain uses TRBV5-1 and TRBJ1-2; D is undetermined. The CDR3 sequence is 16 residues long. Trimming took off 3 bases at V and 4 bases at J, with 19 bases between the two ends. Germline V gives CDR1 SGHRS, CDR2 YFSETQ. The CDR3 protein is CASSSGSSSRGYGYTF. The CDR3, as DNA: TGCGCCAGCAGCTCCGGGTCCTCTTCTCGGGGCTATGGCTACACCTTC.

This clone qualifies as medium-sized. V is TRBV9 and J is TRBJ1-5; the match to TRBD1 covers 8 bases. Germline-derived CDR1 and CDR2 are SGDLS and YYNGEE. The CDR3 totals 15 residues. V was pared by 7 bases and J by 6 bases, with 12 bases of the junction left unmatched. DNA for the CDR3: TGTGCCAGCGCAGAAGAGGGGACAGGTTCTCAGCCCCAGCATTTT. Residues: CASAEEGTGSQPQHF.